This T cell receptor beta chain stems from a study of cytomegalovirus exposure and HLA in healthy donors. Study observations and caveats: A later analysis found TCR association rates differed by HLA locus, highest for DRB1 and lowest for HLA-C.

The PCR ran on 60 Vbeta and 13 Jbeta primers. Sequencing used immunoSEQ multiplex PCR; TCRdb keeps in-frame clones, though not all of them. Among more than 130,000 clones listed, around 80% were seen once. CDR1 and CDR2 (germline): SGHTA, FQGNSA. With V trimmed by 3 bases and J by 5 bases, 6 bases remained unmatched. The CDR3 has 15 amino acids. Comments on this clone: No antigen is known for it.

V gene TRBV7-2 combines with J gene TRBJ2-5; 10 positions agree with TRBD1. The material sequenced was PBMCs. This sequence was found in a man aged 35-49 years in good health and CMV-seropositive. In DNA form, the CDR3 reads TGTGCCAGCAGCTTCGACAGGGGGCGAGGGGAGACCCAGTACTTC. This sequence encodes CASSFDRGRGETQYF. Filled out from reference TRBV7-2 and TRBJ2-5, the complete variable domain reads GAGVSQSPSNKVTEKGKDVELRCDPISGHTALYWYRQSLGQGLEFLIYFQGNSAPDKSGLPSDRFSAERTGGSVSTLTIQRTQQEDSAVYLCASSFDRGRGETQYFGPGTRLLVL.